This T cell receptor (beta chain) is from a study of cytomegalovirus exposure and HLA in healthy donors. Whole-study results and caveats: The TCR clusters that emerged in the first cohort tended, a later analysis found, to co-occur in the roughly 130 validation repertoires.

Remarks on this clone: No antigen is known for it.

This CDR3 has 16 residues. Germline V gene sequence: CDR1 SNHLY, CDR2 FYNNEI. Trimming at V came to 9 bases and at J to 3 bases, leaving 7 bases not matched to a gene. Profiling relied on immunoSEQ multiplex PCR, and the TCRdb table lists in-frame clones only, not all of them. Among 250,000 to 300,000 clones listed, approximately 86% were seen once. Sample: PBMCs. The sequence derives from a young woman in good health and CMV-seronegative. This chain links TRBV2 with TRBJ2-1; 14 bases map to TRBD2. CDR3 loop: CARRTSGGSGYNEQFF. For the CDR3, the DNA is TGTGCCAGGAGGACTAGCGGGGGGTCCGGCTACAATGAGCAGTTCTTC.